This TCR beta chain was recorded in a study of T cells in localized non-small cell lung cancer (dated by TCRdb to 2018 to 2021). Concerning the study at large: The study analyzed T cell repertoires of about 230 early-stage NSCLC patients, comparing tumors and uninvolved tumor-adjacent lungs. All 230 or so NSCLC patients in the cohort were treatment-naive and had localized lung tumors that were resected. A mean age of about 66 years was recorded for the NSCLC patients, of whom around 140 were male and 100 to 110 were female.

Here is what the overall study found, with its caveats: Because the study design was exploratory, TCR variables were selected using unadjusted p-values without false-discovery rate correction. Because multi-region tumor sequencing was not done, intratumor heterogeneity could not be ruled out. A median of 57 of the top 100 tumor clones turned up in the paired uninvolved adjacent lung, and some 28 of those clones also ranked among the top 100 of that same adjacent lung. Uninvolved tumor-adjacent lung showed the highest T cell clonality, higher than tumor, which suggests more focused antigenic responses in the uninvolved tumor-adjacent lung. Higher T cell density in blood was associated with longer overall survival, whereas higher clonality in adjacent lung was associated with shorter survival.

At diagnosis, tumor, uninvolved tumor-adjacent lung and peripheral blood were collected and then preserved as a mix of FFPE and fresh-frozen material. For TCR repertoire profiling, blood samples were analyzed in the form of peripheral blood mononuclear cells. Reading from cysteine to phenylalanine, the CDR3 counts 15 amino acids. The DNA shown is the 45-base CDR3, in frame from base 1. V and J are truncated by 1 base and 3 bases respectively, leaving an intervening sequence of 10 bases. Based on the germline V gene, the CDR1 and CDR2 sequences are MGHRA and YSYEKL. TCR beta CDR3 regions were sequenced from DNA using the immunoSEQ Assay. For the original study's pipeline: To compute T cell density, TCR beta template counts were normalized to usable DNA, which was estimated by amplifying housekeeping genes. Richness was estimated with the preseqR package, extrapolating to 400,000 templates for PBMC samples and 120,000 templates for tissue samples. Clonality was taken to be one minus Pielou's evenness. Differential abundance testing on productive amino-acid clonotypes, with a minimum total count of 5 and an alpha of 0.1, was used to identify tissue-enriched TCRs. The Jaccard Index and the Morisita Overlap Index were used to quantify repertoire overlap between compartments. TCR beta CDR3s were clustered by GLIPH together with public tetramer-defined viral CDR3s, and at least three viral sequences plus V-gene enrichment were required for viral motifs. This is the immuneACCESS table as TCRdb keeps it, with only in-frame sequences that have V and J called. A part of the clones is gone; compared with another copy, unresolved V genes explain less than half, and the rest is unexplained. For V, J and clone size, that table is used; D and trimming come from the DNA. Counted in this sample were about 9,200 clones; roughly 91% of them appeared once. Under 2.5% of the sample rests with the top ten.

Points on this clone: What antigen it recognizes has not been identified. No qualities accompany the bases; no much larger clone lies one base away.

The receptor was derived from a female donor of 60 years or more with stage II squamous cell lung carcinoma. This specimen was peripheral blood, taken before any cancer treatment. This chain joins TRBV4-1 to TRBJ1-5; 6 matching bases give a weak D call of TRBD1. In nucleotide form, the sequence is TGCGCCAGCAGCCAAGTGGGGGCCTTCAATCAGCCCCAGCATTTT. This codes for CASSQVGAFNQPQHF.